This entry lists 28 T cell receptor beta chains sequenced from one sample in a study of blood T cells in healthy people across ages. Next came a second PCR, run for roughly 6 to 11 cycles, which used a sample-barcoded 5' primer along with a J-beta primer mix. TCRdb reprocessed the 5' RACE reads with MiXCR, giving one entry per CDR3 protein. This table holds roughly 700,000 distinct CDR3 sequences, about 34% found once. The sequenced material came from blood. The source of these receptors is a woman at least 80 years old in good health.

The rearrangement joins TRBV7-2 to TRBJ2-1; tentative D call: TRBD2 (6 bases). The CDR3 contains 17 residues. Germline V CDR1 and CDR2: SGHTA, FQGNSA. V gave up 5 bases and J gave up 0 bases, with 17 bases separating them. CDR3 amino acids: CASSAQPQTSSYNEQFF. In DNA form, the CDR3 reads TGTGCCAGCAGCGCGCAGCCCCAGACTAGCTCCTACAATGAGCAGTTCTTC. Complete variable domain (other parts from reference TRBV7-2 and TRBJ2-1): GAGVSQSPSNKVTEKGKDVELRCDPISGHTALYWYRQSLGQGLEFLIYFQGNSAPDKSGLPSDRFSAERTGGSVSTLTIQRTQQEDSAVYLCASSAQPQTSSYNEQFFGPGTRLTVL.

The table lists this clonotype with many counts. The chain uses TRBV7-6 and TRBJ2-7; 9 nucleotides match TRBD1. The CDR3 consists of 15 residues. V lost 5 bases and J lost 4; bases outside the gene matches: 9. Germline V gene lookup returns CDR1 SGHVS and CDR2 FNYEAQ. CDR3 in amino acids: CASSPGPGQGYEQYF. Here the CDR3 DNA reads TGTGCCAGCAGCCCTGGACCGGGACAGGGTTACGAGCAGTACTTC.

The sample holds many counts of this clonotype. The genes are TRBV6-1 and TRBJ2-4; D may be TRBD1 (6 bases). This CDR3 is 12 amino acids long. Germline lookup yields CDR1 MNHNS and CDR2 SASEGT. The V end was cut by 7 bases, the J end by 9 bases, with 13 bases between. This CDR3 is CASKSGVSIQYF. The CDR3 coding sequence is TGTGCCAGCAAATCAGGGGTCAGCATTCAGTACTTC.

This clonotype was recorded many times. The chain joins TRBV12-3 or TRBV12-4 to TRBJ1-2; weak D call: TRBD1 (5 bases). V gave up 4 bases and J gave up 8 bases, with 14 bases separating them. The CDR3 has 13 amino acids. The CDR3 here is CASSSDRSGGYTF. The DNA of the CDR3 is TGTGCCAGCAGTTCAGACAGAAGCGGAGGCTACACCTTC.

Only a few counts were recorded for this clonotype. This could be a read error, since a much larger clone is one nucleotide away. Here the CDR3 reads CAISEAGTWASPPHF. DNA of the CDR3: TGTGCCATCAGTGAGGCGGGGACATGGGCATCACCCCCCCACTTT. The V call is TRBV10-3, the J call TRBJ1-6; D might be TRBD1 (6 bases). Germline-derived CDR1 and CDR2 are ENHRY and SYGVKD. This CDR3 is 15 amino acids long.

Note on this clonotype: Just one base apart from a much larger clone, this may be a read error. The chain employs TRBV5-1 and TRBJ2-3; no reliable D call. Looked up from germline, CDR1 is SGHRS and CDR2 is YFSETQ. The CDR3 is made up of 14 amino acids. Here the CDR3 reads CTSSFTYNTDTQYF. The CDR3 region has the DNA TGCACCAGCAGCTTTACTTACAACACAGATACGCAGTATTTT.

This clonotype was seen many times. The V and J genes are TRBV7-6 and TRBJ2-1; 10 nucleotides match TRBD2. The CDR3 is 20 residues long. The ends lost 4 bases at V and 0 bases at J; junction bases unmatched: 15. Looked up from germline, CDR1 is SGHVS and CDR2 is FNYEAQ. CDR3 in amino acids: CASSSISLAGVRDSYNEQFF. Here the CDR3 DNA reads TGTGCCAGCAGCTCTATATCGCTAGCGGGGGTCCGGGACTCCTACAATGAGCAGTTCTTC.

Worth noting for this clonotype: This may come from a read error, since a much larger clone is one base off. The V call is TRBV9, the J call TRBJ2-1; 10 bases map to TRBD2. Germline-derived CDR1 and CDR2 are SGDLS and YYNGEE. The CDR3 spans 16 residues. The CDR3 DNA reads TGTGCCAGCGGCGTAAACCAGCGGGGGGGTTACAATGAGCAGTTCTTC. This translates into CASGVNQRGGYNEQFF.

V and J are TRBV5-4 and TRBJ2-1; D is perhaps TRBD1 or TRBD2 (7 bases each). TRBJ2-7 explains the end of the DNA better; the J call may be wrong. Germline CDR1 is SGHNT and CDR2 is YYREEE (reference sequence). The CDR3 is made up of 15 amino acids. CDR3 sequence reads: CASSQGGRIYNEQYF. The CDR3 DNA reads as TGTGCCAGCAGCCAGGGGGGGCGAATTTACAATGAGCAGTACTTC.

This clonotype has more than one count but fewer than ten. The chain has TRBV6-4 and TRBJ2-3; possibly TRBD1 or TRBD2 for D (6 bases each). The CDR3 contains 15 residues. Germline V gives CDR1 MRHNA, CDR2 SNTAGT. V was cut by 6 bases and J by 0 bases, with 13 bases left in between. This CDR3 reads CASSAGAGSTDTQYF. The DNA for the CDR3 is TGTGCCAGCAGCGCAGGGGCGGGGAGCACAGATACGCAGTATTTT.

The chain joins TRBV4-1 to TRBJ2-5; unclear D gene. The germline CDR1 and CDR2 sequences are MGHRA and YSYEKL. CDR3 size: 15 residues. V was shortened by 4 bases and J by 1 base, with 13 bases between the two germline ends. This CDR3 reads CASSPQDGPQETQYF. CDR3 in DNA: TGCGCCAGCAGCCCCCAGGACGGACCCCAAGAGACCCAGTACTTC.

The gene calls are TRBV12-3 or TRBV12-4 and TRBJ2-5, with D perhaps being TRBD1 or TRBD2 (5 bases each). There are 15 residues in the CDR3. V was cut by 6 bases and J by 7 bases, with 21 bases left in between. The CDR3 sequence is CASSRDLGDRGTQYF. The CDR3 coding sequence is TGTGCCAGCAGCCGAGACTTGGGGGACCGGGGGACCCAGTACTTC.

This rearrangement joins TRBV4-1 to TRBJ2-5; 10 bases line up with TRBD2. The J segment lost 1 base and the V segment lost 4 bases, leaving 6 bases of the junction unmatched. The CDR3 runs to 16 residues. The V gene's germline CDR1 is MGHRA and CDR2 YSYEKL. The CDR3 bases are TGCGCCAGCAGCCCCGGGGCTAGCGGGAGCCAAGAGACCCAGTACTTC. It encodes CASSPGASGSQETQYF.

This clonotype was found many times. The V and J genes are TRBV14 and TRBJ2-5; perhaps TRBD1 as D (6 bases). V was clipped by 2 bases and J by 2 bases, with 12 bases between them. The CDR3 has 15 amino acids. Germline V gene lookup returns CDR1 SGHDN and CDR2 FVKESK. DNA of the CDR3: TGTGCCAGCAGCCAAATCAGGGGACCGCAAGAGACCCAGTACTTC. Translated, it gives CASSQIRGPQETQYF. The full variable domain, completed using reference TRBV14 and TRBJ2-5, is EAGVTQFPSHSVIEKGQTVTLRCDPISGHDNLYWYRRVMGKEIKFLLHFVKESKQDESGMPNNRFLAERTGGTYSTLKVQPAELEDSGVYFCASSQIRGPQETQYFGPGTRLLVL.

Turning to this clonotype: A much larger clone differs from this one at a single base, so this may be a read error. The V call is TRBV5-1, the J call TRBJ2-5, with D tentatively TRBD2 (5 bases). The CDR3 has 16 amino acids. CDR1 is SGHRS, CDR2 YFSETQ, per germline. Deletions cut 5 bases from V and 11 bases from J, with 28 bases between. The CDR3 reads CASSFPAATNYNEQYF. CDR3 nucleotides: TGCGCCAGCAGTTTTCCAGCGGCAACAAACTACAATGAGCAGTACTTC.

J is TRBJ2-5 and V is TRBV20-1; 7 positions match TRBD1. CDR1 is DFQATT and CDR2 is SNEGSKA in the germline V gene (reference sequence). Trimming cost V 6 bases and J 4 bases; bases outside gene matches: 2. CDR3 size: 11 residues. The CDR3 DNA is TGCAGTGCGTGGGACAGAGAGACCCAGTACTTC. As protein: CSAWDRETQYF.

This clonotype is a singleton in its sample. The gene calls are TRBV20-1 and TRBJ1-5, with TRBD1 matching 7 bases. V lost 6 bases, J lost 0 bases, and 8 bases stayed unmatched. The CDR3 sequence is 15 residues long. The germline gives CDR1 DFQATT, CDR2 SNEGSKA (reference sequence). CDR3 nucleotide sequence: TGCAGTGCCCGTAGGTCAGGGGGTAGCAATCAGCCCCAGCATTTT. Encoded protein: CSARRSGGSNQPQHF.

Only one count was recorded for this clonotype. The chain carries TRBV20-1 and TRBJ2-1; tentatively, D is TRBD1 (6 bases). The CDR3 is 15 amino acids. The germline CDR1 and CDR2 sequences are DFQATT and SNEGSKA (reference sequence). Trimming stripped 2 bases from V and 0 bases from J, with 11 bases between. CDR3 loop: CSARTGQSSYNEQFF. DNA for the CDR3: TGCAGTGCTAGAACTGGACAGAGCTCCTACAATGAGCAGTTCTTC.

The CDR3 nucleotides read TGTGCCAGCAGTTTTGACAGACAGCAGTTCTTC. This gives the protein CASSFDRQQFF. V is TRBV12-3 or TRBV12-4 and J is TRBJ2-1; tentatively, D is TRBD1 (5 bases). This CDR3 comprises 11 residues. Trimming left V 3 bases short and J 11 bases short, with 8 bases between.

With regard to this clonotype: Germline and junction disagree at one end, which may indicate a read error. This sequence joins TRBV2 and TRBJ2-1; 11 bases are a match to TRBD1. Per the germline V gene, CDR1 is SNHLY and CDR2 is FYNNEI. The CDR3 has 15 amino acids. DNA for the CDR3: TGTGCCAGCTGTGAGGACAGGGGGCAATACAATGAGCAGTTCTTC. Amino acids: CASCEDRGQYNEQFF.

V is TRBV4-1 and J is TRBJ2-4, with a possible D match to TRBD2 (6 bases). Judging by the DNA end, TRBJ2-7 fits better; the J call may be wrong. CDR3 size: 14 residues. Germline CDR1 reads MGHRA; CDR2 reads YSYEKL. CDR3 in DNA: TGCGCCAGCAGCCAAGATTGGGGGGTTTACGAGCAGTACTTC. Translated: CASSQDWGVYEQYF.

V is TRBV9 and J is TRBJ2-5, with no clear D. The CDR3 has 15 residues. The V gene's germline CDR1 is SGDLS and CDR2 YYNGEE. The germline V and J ends were trimmed by 2 bases and 2 bases, with 13 bases remaining between them. The CDR3 DNA reads as TGTGCCAGCAGCGTGCTCGGTGGCTCTCAAGAGACCCAGTACTTC. Amino acid sequence: CASSVLGGSQETQYF.

In regard to this clonotype: Since a much larger clone is just one base distant, this may be a read error. The rearrangement joins TRBV6-2 or TRBV6-3 to TRBJ2-5, with TRBD1 matching over 9 bases. CDR3 length: 15 residues. The germline V gene has CDR1 MNHEY and CDR2 SVGEGT. The CDR3 here is CANSWGTGSPETQYF. In DNA form, the CDR3 reads TGTGCCAACAGTTGGGGGACAGGGTCCCCAGAGACCCAGTACTTC.

The CDR3 region has the DNA TGTGCCAGCAGCCAGGGCGTCTTACCCAACAATGAGCAGTTCTTC. Protein: CASSQGVLPNNEQFF. The chain has TRBV11-2 and TRBJ2-1; D is perhaps TRBD1 (5 bases). The CDR3 has 15 amino acids. Germline CDR1 reads SGHAT; CDR2 reads FQNNGV. The V end lost 5 bases, the J end lost 5 bases, and 16 bases lay between the germline ends.

As concerns this clonotype: Mismatch with germline at one junction end may stem from a read error. This chain links TRBV7-9 with TRBJ1-1; 7 bases fit TRBD1. Germline V CDR1 and CDR2: SEHNR, FQNEAQ (reference sequence). The CDR3 has 17 residues. CDR3 sequence (DNA): TGTGCCAGCAGCTTAGGCTGGAAAGGGGGCCTGAAGACTGAAGCTTTCTTT. Its translation is CASSLGWKGGLKTEAFF.

This clonotype was counted a few times. The chain employs TRBV18 and TRBJ2-5; 8 bases align to TRBD2. Germline lookup yields CDR1 KGHSH and CDR2 LQKENI. Trimming cost V 5 bases and J 11 bases; bases outside gene matches: 22. CDR3 length: 17 residues. The CDR3 coding sequence is TGTGCCAGCTCAGTCACAGAGCCCGGACTAGCTGGGTATGAGCAGTACTTC. Its protein is CASSVTEPGLAGYEQYF.

The J gene is TRBJ2-1, the V gene TRBV20-1; 8 bases are shared with TRBD2. CDR1 and CDR2 (germline): DFQATT, SNEGSKA (reference sequence). The CDR3 has 14 residues. V lost 3 bases to trimming and J lost 5 bases; unmatched junction nucleotides: 6. The CDR3 DNA reads TGCAGTGCTAGGAGCGGGAGTAACGACAATGAGCAGTTCTTC. Translation gives CSARSGSNDNEQFF.

V usage is TRBV7-3 and J usage is TRBJ2-1; 11 bases line up with TRBD2. This CDR3 is built from 17 residues. Germline loops: CDR1 SGHTA, CDR2 FQGTGA. The V and J ends lost 5 bases and 2 bases, in that order; junction bases with no gene match: 8. CDR3 sequence (DNA): TGTGCCAGCAGCCCAACTAGCGGGGGTAGCCCCTACAATGAGCAGTTCTTC. This sequence encodes CASSPTSGGSPYNEQFF.